The 2 T cell receptor beta chains in this list originate from one sample, sequenced in a study of T-cell memory formation after mild COVID-19. TCRdb re-called the 5' RACE reads through MiXCR, storing one row per CDR3 protein. The table lists roughly 450,000 distinct CDR3 sequences, roughly 18% of them singletons, with 20% to 25% in the top ten. Sequenced sample: PBMCs or a T cell subset sorted from them (not recorded which). The receptors derive from a man between 18 and 35 years old who had mild COVID-19 (a few samples of this study predate the infection). Cell type and time point are not known.

The V call is TRBV7-2, the J call TRBJ2-1, with D maybe TRBD2 (5 bases). V lost 4 bases and J 9 bases, leaving 13 bases between the germline ends. The CDR3 loop spans 13 amino acids. Per the germline V gene, CDR1 is SGHTA and CDR2 is FQGNSA. The CDR3 is CASSSDGDGEQFF. The CDR3 coding sequence is TGTGCCAGCAGCTCGGACGGGGATGGTGAGCAGTTCTTC.

The V call is TRBV4-3, the J call TRBJ2-3; tentatively, D is TRBD2 (6 bases). Trimming stripped 2 bases from V and 2 bases from J, with 20 bases between. Looked up from germline, CDR1 is LGHNA and CDR2 is YSLEER. This CDR3 region has 18 residues. CDR3 protein: CASSQTVRGRGHTDTQYF. The CDR3 DNA reads as TGCGCCAGCAGCCAAACCGTCCGAGGGCGGGGCCACACAGATACGCAGTATTTT.